This entry describes one T cell receptor beta chain. No antigen is known for it. Germline is not matched at one junction end, which may reflect a read error. CDR1 SGHRS and CDR2 YFSETQ are derived from the germline V gene. The CDR3 numbers 15 residues from cysteine through phenylalanine. CDR3 DNA is the only sequence kept; it has 45 bases, read in frame from the first base. The TCR beta CDR3 regions were amplified from the RNA transcripts. For the first round of RT-PCR on the TCR CDR3, the HTBI primer set was used together with the Qiagen OneStep RT-PCR kit. The libraries were constructed in a second round of multiplex PCR and then size-selected and purified. Sequencing of the libraries was done on an Illumina HiSeq2000 using paired-end 100 bp reads. The authors processed their data as follows. SOAPnuke was used to process the raw data, with reads discarded if the reads contained adapters or uncalled bases, had a mean Phred below 15, or lacked an exact constant-primer or identifier match. High-quality paired reads were merged using COPE v1.2.5, and each unique nucleotide sequence was defined as a clonotype. MiTCR v1.1 was used to align clonotypes to the IMGT TRBV, TRBD and TRBJ reference segments. The analysis included only V-J combinations with a frequency above 0.0001, which together covered more than 99% of the repertoires. A TCS score was defined as the ratio of F50 (clonal expansion) to E x V (chaos), with BLOSUM62-based TCRdist applied between CDR3 peptides within each V-J. Welch's t-statistics and random forest reduced roughly 500 V-J features to 10 to 15, which were used in a naive Bayes classifier (R e1071). TCRdb ran its own pipeline on the public reads, namely fastp trimming at Q25 and MiXCR clone calling, and kept in-frame beta chains. Each entry merges the rows of one CDR3 protein and shows their most common DNA and genes. In this record, the V and J calls reflect TCRdb's handling and not the investigators' own analysis. This sample is represented by 300,000 to 400,000 distinct CDR3 sequences; approximately 18% of them were singletons. 45% to 50% of the sample lies in the top ten.

These data come from a study of T cells in Graves' hyperthyroidism and ophthalmopathy (dated by TCRdb to the late 2010s). General notes on the study: Peripheral blood was collected at initial diagnosis, before any treatment. To identify distinguishing TCR V-J signatures, a discovery cohort of about 100 patients was used, comprising 43 with Graves' ophthalmopathy and 57 with stable Graves' hyperthyroidism. Prospective prediction of ophthalmopathy was tested in an independent validation cohort consisting of about 19 hyperthyroidism patients and approximately 16 patients who later progressed to ophthalmopathy. For training and testing, the 100 patients in the discovery cohort were randomly divided in a 7:3 ratio. In addition, the study compared T-cell repertoires in thyroid tissue and in blood from roughly six Graves' hyperthyroidism patients. Once sampling was done, hyperthyroidism patients were given methimazole at a starting dose of 30 mg daily, whereas ophthalmopathy patients were given high-dose intravenous methylprednisolone. TCR Vbeta CDR3 sequencing of 135 peripheral blood samples (roughly 43 ophthalmopathy, roughly 72 hyperthyroidism and approximately 17 progressor patients) is reported in the paper.

Overall results and qualifications from the work: During validation, the model predicted progression to ophthalmopathy a median of around 7 months ahead of onset, with around 71% sensitivity and 72.22% specificity. Sample size was not statistically predetermined, and blinding of investigators to group allocation was not performed. Most expanded thyroid clonotypes (frequency above 0.001) were also found in blood, which suggests that blood repertoires may mirror thyroid immune responses. A model built on a 13 V-J signature distinguished ophthalmopathy from stable hyperthyroidism, reaching roughly 88% sensitivity and 81.08% specificity in cross-validation and 80%/75% in testing.

Stable Graves' hyperthyroidism was defined as the absence of progression to ophthalmopathy over 18 months of follow-up. Hyperthyroidism patients were newly diagnosed, with disease duration under 2 months, and aged 18 to 65 years. The study excluded patients with uncontrolled infections, other autoimmune diseases, pregnancy or lactation. Clinical symptoms, serum thyroxine and TRAb, thyroid ultrasound, and orbital computed tomography formed the basis for the diagnoses. Ficoll-Paque density gradient centrifugation was used to isolate PBMCs from under 11 ml of fresh peripheral blood. Total RNA was extracted using Trizol reagent, and RNA quality was assessed on an Agilent 2100 Bioanalyzer.

Material: blood. The rearranged segments are TRBV5-1 and TRBJ2-3, with TRBD1 matching 7 junction bases. The clonotype originates from a woman in her forties or fifties with Graves' hyperthyroidism. The CDR3 reads CASSPGQISTDTQYF. The bases read TGTGCCAGCAGCCCGGGACAGATAAGCACAGATACGCAGTATTTT.